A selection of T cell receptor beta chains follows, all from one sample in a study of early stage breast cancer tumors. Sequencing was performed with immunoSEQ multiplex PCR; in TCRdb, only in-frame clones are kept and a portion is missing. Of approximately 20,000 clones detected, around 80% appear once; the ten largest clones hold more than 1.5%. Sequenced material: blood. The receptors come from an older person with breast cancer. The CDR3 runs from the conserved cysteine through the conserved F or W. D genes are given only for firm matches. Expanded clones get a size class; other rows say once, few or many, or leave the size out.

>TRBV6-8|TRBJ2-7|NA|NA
TGTGCCAGCAGTTTCGGGGGTACCTACGAGCAGTACTTC
CASSFGGTYEQYF
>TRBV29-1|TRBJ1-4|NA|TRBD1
TGCAGCGTTGGGGGACAGCCACGTAATGAAAAACTGTTTTTT
CSVGGQPRNEKLFF
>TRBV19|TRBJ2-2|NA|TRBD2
TGTGCCAGTAGTATTCAGAGCGGGGGTGGCACCGGGGAGCTGTTTTTT
CASSIQSGGGTGELFF
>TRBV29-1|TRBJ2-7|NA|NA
TGCAGCGTTGAAGGTAGTAGGGGCTTACCCTACGAGCAGTACTTC
CSVEGSRGLPYEQYF
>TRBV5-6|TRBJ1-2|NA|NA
TGTGCCAGCAGCTTGGTTGCCAGGGGTACGGGCTACACCTTC
CASSLVARGTGYTF
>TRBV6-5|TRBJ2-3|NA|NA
TGTGCCAGCAGTAGACAGGGCACAGATACGCAGTATTTT
CASSRQGTDTQYF
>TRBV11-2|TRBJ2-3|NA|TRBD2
TGTGCCAGCAGCTCAGGCGGGGGGCAAGTAGATACGCAGTATTTT
CASSSGGGQVDTQYF
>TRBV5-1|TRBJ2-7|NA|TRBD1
TGCGCCAGCAGCGGGACAGGGAACTCCTACGAGCAGTACTTC
CASSGTGNSYEQYF
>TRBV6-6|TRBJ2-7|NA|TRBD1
TGTGCCAGCAGTTACTCGGGACAGGGCGAGCAGTACTTC
CASSYSGQGEQYF
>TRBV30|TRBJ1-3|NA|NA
TGTGCCTGGAGTACAGGAAGAAACACCATATATTTT
CAWSTGRNTIYF
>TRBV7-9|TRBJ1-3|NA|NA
TGTGCCAGCAGCTTTGTCGCGGGCCCAGCTAGAAACACCATATATTTT
CASSFVAGPARNTIYF
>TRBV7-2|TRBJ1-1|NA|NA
TGTGCCAGCAGCTCACCGACAGGATGGAACACTGAAGCTTTCTTT
CASSSPTGWNTEAFF
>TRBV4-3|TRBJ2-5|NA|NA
TGCGCCAGCAGCCAAGATCTACCTAGAGGGACCCAGTACTTC
CASSQDLPRGTQYF
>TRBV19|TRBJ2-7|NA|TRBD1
TGTGCCAGTAGACGACAGGGCTCCTACGAGCAGTACTTC
CASRRQGSYEQYF
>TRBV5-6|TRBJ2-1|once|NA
TGTGCCAGCAGCTTGGGGACAGTTTCTAATGAGCAGTTCTTC
CASSLGTVSNEQFF
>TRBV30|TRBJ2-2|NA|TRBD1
TGTGCCTGGAGGCAACAGGGGTTGAGCGGGGAGCTGTTTTTT
CAWRQQGLSGELFF
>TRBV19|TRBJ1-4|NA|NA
TGTGCCAGTAGCGGGGGGGTCATTGAAAAACTGTTTTTT
CASSGGVIEKLFF
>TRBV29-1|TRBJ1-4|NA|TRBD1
TGCAGCGTACCGGGACAGGCCCGGGAAAAACTGTTTTTT
CSVPGQAREKLFF
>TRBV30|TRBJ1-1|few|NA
TGTGCCTGGGGTGGACAGTTCGTATCTGAAGCTTTCTTT
CAWGGQFVSEAFF
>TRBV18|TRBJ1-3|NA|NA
TGTGCCAGCTCACCATCGGACAGCTCTGGAAACACCATATATTTT
CASSPSDSSGNTIYF
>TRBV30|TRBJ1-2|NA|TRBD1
TGTGCCTGGAGTTCGTCAGGACAGGTTGGCTACACCTTC
CAWSSSGQVGYTF
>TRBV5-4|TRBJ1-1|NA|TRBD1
TGTGCCAGCAGCTCGACAGGGGGCCGGGGTTTCACTGAAGCTTTCTTT
CASSSTGGRGFTEAFF
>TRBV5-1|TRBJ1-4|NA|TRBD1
TGCGCCAGCAGCCGCCTAAACCCGGGACAGGTCGATGAAAAACTGTTTTTT
CASSRLNPGQVDEKLFF
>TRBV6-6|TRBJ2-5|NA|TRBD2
TGTGCCAGCGCCCCGAGCGGGGGAGCCAGGGCCCAGTACTTC
CASAPSGGARAQYF
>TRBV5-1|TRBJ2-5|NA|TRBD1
TGCGCCAGCAGGCCACCGGGACAGGGGGTAAGGGAGACCCAGTACTTC
CASRPPGQGVRETQYF
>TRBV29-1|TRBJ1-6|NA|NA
TGCAGCGTTTCAGTGGGGGGTTCCTATAATTCACCCCTCCACTTT
CSVSVGGSYNSPLHF
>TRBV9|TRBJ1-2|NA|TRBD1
TGTGCCAGCAGCGGACCTGGACAGGGAAGCTATGGCTACACCTTC
CASSGPGQGSYGYTF
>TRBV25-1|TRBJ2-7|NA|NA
TGTGCCAGCAGGGAACAGGCCCACGAGCAGTACTTC
CASREQAHEQYF
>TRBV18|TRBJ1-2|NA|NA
TGTGCCAGCTCTACGCGACAGGAGTCTGGCTACACCTTC
CASSTRQESGYTF
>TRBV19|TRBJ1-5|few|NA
TGTGCCAGTAGGGGACTTCGAGGAGGGGAACAGCCCCAGCATTTT
CASRGLRGGEQPQHF
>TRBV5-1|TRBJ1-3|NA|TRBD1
TGCGCCAGCAGCTTGGAGGGGGCGGCCGAGGGAACCATATATTTT
CASSLEGAAEGTIYF
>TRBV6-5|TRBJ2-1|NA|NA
TGTGCCAGCAGTTACGGGGGGGCGGAGTACAATGAGCAGTTCTTC
CASSYGGAEYNEQFF
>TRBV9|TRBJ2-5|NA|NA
TGTGCCAGCAGCGTAGAACTCCATTCAGAGACCCAGTACTTC
CASSVELHSETQYF
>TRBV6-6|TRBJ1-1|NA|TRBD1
TGTGCCAGCGTGACAGGGGGCTACGGGGAAGCTTTCTTT
CASVTGGYGEAFF
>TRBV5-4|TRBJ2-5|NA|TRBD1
TGTGCCAGCAGCGCCAAAGGACAGGGGGCGGGTGAGACCCAGTACTTC
CASSAKGQGAGETQYF
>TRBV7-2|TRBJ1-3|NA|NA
TGTGCCAGCAGCTTATCTGGCTGGGCACTTAACTCTGGAAACACCATATATTTT
CASSLSGWALNSGNTIYF
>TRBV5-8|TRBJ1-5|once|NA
TGTGCCAGCAGCTTGCCGCGGGGGGATCAGCCCCAGCATTTT
CASSLPRGDQPQHF
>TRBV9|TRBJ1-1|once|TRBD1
TGTGCCAGCAGCCCTAGGGTCAGGGGGCTGGGATCCACTGAAGCTTTCTTT
CASSPRVRGLGSTEAFF
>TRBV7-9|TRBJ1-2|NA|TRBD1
TGTGCCAGCAGCCCGGCGACAGGGGAGGCAGGCTACACCTTC
CASSPATGEAGYTF
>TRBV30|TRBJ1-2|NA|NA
TGTGCCTGGAGTGTACAGGGCATCTATGGCTACACCTTC
CAWSVQGIYGYTF
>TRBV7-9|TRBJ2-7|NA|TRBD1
TGTGCCAGCAGCTCCGGACAGGGGAGGGAGCAGTACTTC
CASSSGQGREQYF
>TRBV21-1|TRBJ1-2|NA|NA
TGTGCCAGCAGCAAGGACAGGGGGAACTATGGCTACACCTTC
CASSKDRGNYGYTF
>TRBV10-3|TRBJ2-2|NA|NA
TGTGCCATCAGCGGCCTAAGGGGCCAGAACACCGGGGAGCTGTTTTTT
CAISGLRGQNTGELFF
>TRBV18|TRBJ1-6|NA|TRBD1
TGTGCCAGCTCACCAGGGACAGGGAATTCACCCCTCCACTTT
CASSPGTGNSPLHF
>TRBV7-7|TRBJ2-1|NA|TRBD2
TGTGCCAGCAGCCCGAACCCAGGGACTATTAATGAGCAGTTCTTC
CASSPNPGTINEQFF
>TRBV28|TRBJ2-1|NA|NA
TGTGCCAGCAGTTCAACAGGCGCCGCTTACAATGAGCAGTTCTTC
CASSSTGAAYNEQFF
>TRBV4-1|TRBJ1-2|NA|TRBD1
TGCGCCAGCAGCCAATTGACAGGGGACCGCTATGGCTACACCTTC
CASSQLTGDRYGYTF
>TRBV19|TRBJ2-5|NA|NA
TGTGCCAGTACTAGAACGAGAGGACTCCAAGAGACCCAGTACTTC
CASTRTRGLQETQYF
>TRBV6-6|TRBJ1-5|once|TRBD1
TGTGCCAGCAGTTACAGGGACAGGGGCCCTAATCAGCCCCAGCATTTT
CASSYRDRGPNQPQHF
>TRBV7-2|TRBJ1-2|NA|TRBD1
TGTGCCAGCAGTTCGACAGGGGGCGACTATGGCTACACCTTC
CASSSTGGDYGYTF
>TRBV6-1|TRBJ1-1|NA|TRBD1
TGTGCCAGCAGTGAAGCGCACAGGGGGCTGATGGACACTGAAGCTTTCTTT
CASSEAHRGLMDTEAFF
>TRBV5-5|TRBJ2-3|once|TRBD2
TGTGCCAGCAGTACGATAGCGGGGCGGTCCACAGATACGCAGTATTTT
CASSTIAGRSTDTQYF
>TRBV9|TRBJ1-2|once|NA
TGTGCCAGCAGCCCGGGCGTACAGGGCCCAATCTATGGCTACACCTTC
CASSPGVQGPIYGYTF
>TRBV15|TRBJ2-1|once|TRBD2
TGTGCCACCAGCAGAGGCGGCGGGGGGCTCTACAATGAGCAGTTCTTC
CATSRGGGGLYNEQFF
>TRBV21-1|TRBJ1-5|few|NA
TGTGCCAGCAGCAAAGCTACAGATAGCAATCAGCCCCAGCATTTT
CASSKATDSNQPQHF
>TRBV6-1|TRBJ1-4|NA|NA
TGTGCCAGCAAGAGAGTAGGGGCAACTAATGAAAAACTGTTTTTT
CASKRVGATNEKLFF